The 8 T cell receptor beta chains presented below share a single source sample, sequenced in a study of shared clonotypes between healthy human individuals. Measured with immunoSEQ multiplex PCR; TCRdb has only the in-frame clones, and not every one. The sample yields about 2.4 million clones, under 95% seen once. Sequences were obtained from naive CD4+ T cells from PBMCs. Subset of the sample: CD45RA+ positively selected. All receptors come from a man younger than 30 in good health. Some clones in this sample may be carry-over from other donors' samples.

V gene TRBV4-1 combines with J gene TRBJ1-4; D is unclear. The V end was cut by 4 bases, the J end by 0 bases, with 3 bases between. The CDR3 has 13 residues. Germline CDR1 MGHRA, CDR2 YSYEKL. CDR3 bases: TGCGCCAGCAGCCTTGCAACTAATGAAAAACTGTTTTTT. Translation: CASSLATNEKLFF.

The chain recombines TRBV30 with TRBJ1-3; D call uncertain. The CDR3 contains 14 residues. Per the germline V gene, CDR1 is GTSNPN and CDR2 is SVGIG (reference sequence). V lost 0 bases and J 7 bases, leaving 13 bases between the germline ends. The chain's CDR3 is CAWSVSVLGNTIYF. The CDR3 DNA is TGTGCCTGGAGTGTATCCGTCCTTGGGAACACCATATATTTT.

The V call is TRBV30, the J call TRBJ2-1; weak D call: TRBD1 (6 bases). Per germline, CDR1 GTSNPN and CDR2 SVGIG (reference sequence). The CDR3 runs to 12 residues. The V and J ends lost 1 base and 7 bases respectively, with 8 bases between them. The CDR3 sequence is CAWSDQGNEQFF. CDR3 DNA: TGTGCCTGGAGTGACCAGGGGAATGAGCAGTTCTTC.

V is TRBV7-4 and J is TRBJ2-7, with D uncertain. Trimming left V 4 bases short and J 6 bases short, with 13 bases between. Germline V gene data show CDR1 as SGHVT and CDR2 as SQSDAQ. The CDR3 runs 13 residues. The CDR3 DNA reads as TGTGCCAGCAGCTCCCGAGCGTTAACCGAGCAGTACTTC. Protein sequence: CASSSRALTEQYF.

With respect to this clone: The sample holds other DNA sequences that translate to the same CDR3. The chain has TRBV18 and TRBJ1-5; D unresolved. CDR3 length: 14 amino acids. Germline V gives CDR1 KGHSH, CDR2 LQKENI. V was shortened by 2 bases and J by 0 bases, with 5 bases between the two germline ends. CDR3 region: CASSPTNSNQPQHF. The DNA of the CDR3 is TGTGCCAGCTCACCAACAAATAGCAATCAGCCCCAGCATTTT.

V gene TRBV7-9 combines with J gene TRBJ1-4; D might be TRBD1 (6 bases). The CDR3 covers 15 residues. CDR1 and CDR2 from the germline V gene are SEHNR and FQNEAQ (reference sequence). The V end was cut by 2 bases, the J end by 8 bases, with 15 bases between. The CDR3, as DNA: TGTGCCAGCAGCTTAAAAGCAGGGGCAGCAGAAAAACTGTTTTTT. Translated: CASSLKAGAAEKLFF. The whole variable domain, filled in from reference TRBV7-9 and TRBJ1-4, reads DTGVSQNPRHKITKRGQNVTFRCDPISEHNRLYWYRQTLGQGPEFLTYFQNEAQLEKSRLLSDRFSAERPKGSFSTLEIQRTEQGDSAMYLCASSLKAGAAEKLFFGSGTQLSVL.

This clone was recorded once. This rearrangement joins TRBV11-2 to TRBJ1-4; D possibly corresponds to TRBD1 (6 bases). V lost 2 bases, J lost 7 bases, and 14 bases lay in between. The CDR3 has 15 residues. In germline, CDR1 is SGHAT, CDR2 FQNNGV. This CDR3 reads CASSLFGTSGEKLFF. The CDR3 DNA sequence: TGTGCCAGCAGCTTATTCGGGACAAGCGGTGAAAAACTGTTTTTT.

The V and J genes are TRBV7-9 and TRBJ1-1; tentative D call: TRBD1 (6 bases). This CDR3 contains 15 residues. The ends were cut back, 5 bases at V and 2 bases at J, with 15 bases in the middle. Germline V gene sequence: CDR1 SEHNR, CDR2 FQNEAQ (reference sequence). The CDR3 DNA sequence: TGTGCCAGCAGCCAAAGGAACAGGGATAACACTGAAGCTTTCTTT. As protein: CASSQRNRDNTEAFF.